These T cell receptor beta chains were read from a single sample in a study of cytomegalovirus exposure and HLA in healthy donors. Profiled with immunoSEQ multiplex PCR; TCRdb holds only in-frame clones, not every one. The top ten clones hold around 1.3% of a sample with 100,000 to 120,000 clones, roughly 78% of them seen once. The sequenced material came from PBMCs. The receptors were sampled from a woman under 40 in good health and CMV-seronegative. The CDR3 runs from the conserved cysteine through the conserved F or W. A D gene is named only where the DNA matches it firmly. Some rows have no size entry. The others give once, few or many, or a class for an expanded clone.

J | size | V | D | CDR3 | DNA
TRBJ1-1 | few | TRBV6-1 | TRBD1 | CASSTGGGTEAFF | TGTGCCAGCAGCACAGGGGGCGGCACTGAAGCTTTCTTT
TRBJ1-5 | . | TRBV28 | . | CASSLSDYSGNQPQHF | TGTGCCAGCAGTTTATCCGACTATAGCGGCAATCAGCCCCAGCATTTT
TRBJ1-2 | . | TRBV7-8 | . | CASSRGTVTYGYTF | TGTGCCAGCAGCCGCGGGACGGTGACTTATGGCTACACCTTC
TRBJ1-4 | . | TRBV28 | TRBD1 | CASRSLDRGREKLFF | TGTGCCAGCAGGTCGTTGGACAGGGGGCGAGAAAAACTGTTTTTT
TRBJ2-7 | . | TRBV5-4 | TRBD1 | CASSLKDREREQYF | TGTGCCAGCAGCTTGAAAGACAGGGAAAGAGAGCAGTACTTC
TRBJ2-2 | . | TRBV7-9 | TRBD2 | CASSKTSAGGDTGELFF | TGTGCCAGCAGCAAAACGTCTGCGGGAGGAGACACCGGGGAGCTGTTTTTT
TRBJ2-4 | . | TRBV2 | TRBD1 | CASSEGVGTGVTKNIQYF | TGTGCCAGCAGTGAAGGGGTGGGGACAGGGGTGACCAAAAACATTCAGTACTTC
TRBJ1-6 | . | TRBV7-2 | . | CASSLGPGGSLHF | TGTGCCAGCAGCTTAGGTCCAGGCGGGTCCCTCCACTTT
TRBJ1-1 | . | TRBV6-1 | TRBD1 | CASSSGTGNTEAFF | TGTGCCAGCAGTAGCGGGACAGGAAACACTGAAGCTTTCTTT
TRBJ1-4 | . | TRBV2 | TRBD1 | CASSDPGQHNEKLFF | TGTGCCAGCAGTGACCCGGGACAGCATAATGAAAAACTGTTTTTT
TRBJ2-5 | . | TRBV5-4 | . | CASSWVQGGRRETQYF | TGTGCCAGCAGCTGGGTACAGGGCGGCCGCCGTGAGACCCAGTACTTC
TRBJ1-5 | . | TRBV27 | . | CASSRGVSQPQHF | TGTGCCAGCAGTCGGGGGGTATCTCAGCCCCAGCATTTT
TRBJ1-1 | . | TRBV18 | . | CASSPSGMNTEAFF | TGTGCCAGCTCACCATCGGGGATGAACACTGAAGCTTTCTTT
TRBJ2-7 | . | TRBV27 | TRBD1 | CASTGQNRGSCEQYF | TGTGCCAGCACAGGCCAGAACAGGGGTTCGTGCGAGCAGTACTTC
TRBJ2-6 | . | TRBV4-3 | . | CASSQGHLTGFSGANVLTF | TGCGCCAGCAGCCAAGGGCACTTGACAGGCTTTTCTGGGGCCAACGTCCTGACTTTC
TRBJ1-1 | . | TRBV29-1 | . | CGVAETGNTEAFF | TGCGGCGTCGCGGAGACAGGGAACACTGAAGCTTTCTTT
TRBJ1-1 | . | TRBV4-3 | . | CASSQGGEVVRVGTEAFF | TGCGCCAGCAGCCAAGGGGGGGAAGTAGTCAGGGTAGGAACTGAAGCTTTCTTT
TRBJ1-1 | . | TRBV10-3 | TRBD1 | CAITRDRRNTEAFF | TGTGCCATCACCCGGGACAGGAGGAACACTGAAGCTTTCTTT
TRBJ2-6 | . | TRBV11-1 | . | CASMPTGAGANVLTF | TGTGCCAGCATGCCGACAGGTGCTGGGGCCAACGTCCTGACTTTC
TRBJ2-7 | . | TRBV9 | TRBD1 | CASSAGQGGDEQYF | TGTGCCAGCAGCGCGGGACAGGGTGGCGACGAGCAGTACTTC
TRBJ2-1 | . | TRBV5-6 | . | CASSRGLSAYNEQFF | TGTGCCAGCAGCCGTGGACTCAGTGCTTACAATGAGCAGTTCTTC
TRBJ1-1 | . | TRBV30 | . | CAWSVRYAQVADDTEAFF | TGTGCCTGGAGTGTACGGTACGCTCAGGTGGCCGATGACACTGAAGCTTTCTTT
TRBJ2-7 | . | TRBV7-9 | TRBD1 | CASSSGPTGLEQYF | TGTGCCAGCAGCTCAGGGCCGACAGGGCTCGAGCAGTACTTC
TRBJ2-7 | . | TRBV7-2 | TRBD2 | CASSYSGRANEQYF | TGTGCCAGCAGCTATAGCGGGAGGGCGAACGAGCAGTACTTC
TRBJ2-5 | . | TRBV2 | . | CASSERRTPYF | TGTGCCAGCAGTGAACGAAGGACTCCCTACTTC
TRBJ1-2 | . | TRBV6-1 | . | CASSDSTVGYTF | TGTGCCAGCAGCGACTCCACTGTGGGCTACACCTTC
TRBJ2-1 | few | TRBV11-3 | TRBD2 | CASSPGTRLNEQFF | TGTGCCAGCAGCCCGGGGACTAGACTAAATGAGCAGTTCTTC
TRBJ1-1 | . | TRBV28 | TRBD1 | CASTQREGAAAWTEAFF | TGTGCCAGCACCCAACGGGAGGGGGCTGCGGCATGGACTGAAGCTTTCTTT
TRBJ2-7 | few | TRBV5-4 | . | CALWAAAEQYF | TGTGCCCTGTGGGCCGCCGCCGAGCAGTACTTC
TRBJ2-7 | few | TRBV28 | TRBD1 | CASSRDRDEQYF | TGTGCCAGCAGCCGGGACAGGGACGAGCAGTACTTC
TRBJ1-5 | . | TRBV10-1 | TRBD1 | CASRMTGSWGNQPQHF | TGCGCCAGCAGGATGACAGGGTCGTGGGGGAATCAGCCCCAGCATTTT
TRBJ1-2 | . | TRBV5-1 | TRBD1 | CASSPGQAGGYTF | TGCGCCAGCAGTCCGGGACAGGCTGGGGGCTACACCTTC
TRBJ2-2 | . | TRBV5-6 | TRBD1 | CASSSRGPGELFF | TGTGCCAGCAGCTCGAGGGGGCCCGGGGAGCTGTTTTTT
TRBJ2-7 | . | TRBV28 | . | CASSSPWGASYEQYF | TGTGCCAGCAGTTCGCCCTGGGGAGCCTCCTACGAGCAGTACTTC
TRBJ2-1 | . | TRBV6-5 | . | CASSYGGGGYNEQFF | TGTGCCAGCAGTTACGGGGGAGGGGGTTACAATGAGCAGTTCTTC
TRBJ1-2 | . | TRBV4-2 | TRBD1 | CASSPDRGWGYTF | TGTGCCAGCAGCCCGGACAGGGGATGGGGCTACACCTTC
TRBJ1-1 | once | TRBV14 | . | CASSLRQLNTEAFF | TGTGCCAGCAGCCTCCGACAGCTGAACACTGAAGCTTTCTTT
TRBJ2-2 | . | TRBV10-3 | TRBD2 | CAIGLAGDTGELFF | TGTGCCATCGGACTAGCGGGAGACACCGGGGAGCTGTTTTTT
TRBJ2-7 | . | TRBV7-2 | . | CASSFGEASYEQYF | TGTGCCAGCAGCTTTGGGGAGGCATCCTACGAGCAGTACTTC
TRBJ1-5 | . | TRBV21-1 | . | CASSKGGGVMAYQPQHF | TGTGCCAGCAGCAAGGGGGGAGGGGTCATGGCTTATCAGCCCCAGCATTTT
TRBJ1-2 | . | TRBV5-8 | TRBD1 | CASSSLTGRHYGYTF | TGTGCCAGCAGCTCGCTGACAGGGAGGCACTATGGCTACACCTTC
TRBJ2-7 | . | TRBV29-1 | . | CSVAAGFYEQYF | TGCAGCGTTGCTGCGGGGTTCTACGAGCAGTACTTC
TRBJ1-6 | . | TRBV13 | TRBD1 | CASSPRTGVNSPLHF | TGTGCCAGCAGCCCACGGACAGGGGTTAATTCACCCCTCCACTTT